This T cell receptor (beta chain) was retrieved from a study of T cell repertoires in cytomegalovirus infection. Ten or more counts support this clonotype. In TCRdb, the reads were re-called with MiXCR into one record per CDR3 protein. The table records about 180,000 distinct CDR3 sequences, around 14% of them present only once. CDR1 and CDR2 from the germline V gene are LNHDA and SQIVND (reference sequence). V dropped 3 bases and J dropped 6 bases, with 18 bases sitting between them. The CDR3 has 16 amino acids. V usage is TRBV19 and J usage is TRBJ1-5; D gene uncertain. The receptor was derived from a human donor in good health (CMV status not recorded). Some clones in this sample may be carry-over from other donors' samples. The sequenced sample was PBMCs. The CDR3 DNA is TGTGCCAGTAGTATTAGTGCCAGCATTGGAGGTCAGCCCCAGCATTTT. Protein sequence: CASSISASIGGQPQHF.